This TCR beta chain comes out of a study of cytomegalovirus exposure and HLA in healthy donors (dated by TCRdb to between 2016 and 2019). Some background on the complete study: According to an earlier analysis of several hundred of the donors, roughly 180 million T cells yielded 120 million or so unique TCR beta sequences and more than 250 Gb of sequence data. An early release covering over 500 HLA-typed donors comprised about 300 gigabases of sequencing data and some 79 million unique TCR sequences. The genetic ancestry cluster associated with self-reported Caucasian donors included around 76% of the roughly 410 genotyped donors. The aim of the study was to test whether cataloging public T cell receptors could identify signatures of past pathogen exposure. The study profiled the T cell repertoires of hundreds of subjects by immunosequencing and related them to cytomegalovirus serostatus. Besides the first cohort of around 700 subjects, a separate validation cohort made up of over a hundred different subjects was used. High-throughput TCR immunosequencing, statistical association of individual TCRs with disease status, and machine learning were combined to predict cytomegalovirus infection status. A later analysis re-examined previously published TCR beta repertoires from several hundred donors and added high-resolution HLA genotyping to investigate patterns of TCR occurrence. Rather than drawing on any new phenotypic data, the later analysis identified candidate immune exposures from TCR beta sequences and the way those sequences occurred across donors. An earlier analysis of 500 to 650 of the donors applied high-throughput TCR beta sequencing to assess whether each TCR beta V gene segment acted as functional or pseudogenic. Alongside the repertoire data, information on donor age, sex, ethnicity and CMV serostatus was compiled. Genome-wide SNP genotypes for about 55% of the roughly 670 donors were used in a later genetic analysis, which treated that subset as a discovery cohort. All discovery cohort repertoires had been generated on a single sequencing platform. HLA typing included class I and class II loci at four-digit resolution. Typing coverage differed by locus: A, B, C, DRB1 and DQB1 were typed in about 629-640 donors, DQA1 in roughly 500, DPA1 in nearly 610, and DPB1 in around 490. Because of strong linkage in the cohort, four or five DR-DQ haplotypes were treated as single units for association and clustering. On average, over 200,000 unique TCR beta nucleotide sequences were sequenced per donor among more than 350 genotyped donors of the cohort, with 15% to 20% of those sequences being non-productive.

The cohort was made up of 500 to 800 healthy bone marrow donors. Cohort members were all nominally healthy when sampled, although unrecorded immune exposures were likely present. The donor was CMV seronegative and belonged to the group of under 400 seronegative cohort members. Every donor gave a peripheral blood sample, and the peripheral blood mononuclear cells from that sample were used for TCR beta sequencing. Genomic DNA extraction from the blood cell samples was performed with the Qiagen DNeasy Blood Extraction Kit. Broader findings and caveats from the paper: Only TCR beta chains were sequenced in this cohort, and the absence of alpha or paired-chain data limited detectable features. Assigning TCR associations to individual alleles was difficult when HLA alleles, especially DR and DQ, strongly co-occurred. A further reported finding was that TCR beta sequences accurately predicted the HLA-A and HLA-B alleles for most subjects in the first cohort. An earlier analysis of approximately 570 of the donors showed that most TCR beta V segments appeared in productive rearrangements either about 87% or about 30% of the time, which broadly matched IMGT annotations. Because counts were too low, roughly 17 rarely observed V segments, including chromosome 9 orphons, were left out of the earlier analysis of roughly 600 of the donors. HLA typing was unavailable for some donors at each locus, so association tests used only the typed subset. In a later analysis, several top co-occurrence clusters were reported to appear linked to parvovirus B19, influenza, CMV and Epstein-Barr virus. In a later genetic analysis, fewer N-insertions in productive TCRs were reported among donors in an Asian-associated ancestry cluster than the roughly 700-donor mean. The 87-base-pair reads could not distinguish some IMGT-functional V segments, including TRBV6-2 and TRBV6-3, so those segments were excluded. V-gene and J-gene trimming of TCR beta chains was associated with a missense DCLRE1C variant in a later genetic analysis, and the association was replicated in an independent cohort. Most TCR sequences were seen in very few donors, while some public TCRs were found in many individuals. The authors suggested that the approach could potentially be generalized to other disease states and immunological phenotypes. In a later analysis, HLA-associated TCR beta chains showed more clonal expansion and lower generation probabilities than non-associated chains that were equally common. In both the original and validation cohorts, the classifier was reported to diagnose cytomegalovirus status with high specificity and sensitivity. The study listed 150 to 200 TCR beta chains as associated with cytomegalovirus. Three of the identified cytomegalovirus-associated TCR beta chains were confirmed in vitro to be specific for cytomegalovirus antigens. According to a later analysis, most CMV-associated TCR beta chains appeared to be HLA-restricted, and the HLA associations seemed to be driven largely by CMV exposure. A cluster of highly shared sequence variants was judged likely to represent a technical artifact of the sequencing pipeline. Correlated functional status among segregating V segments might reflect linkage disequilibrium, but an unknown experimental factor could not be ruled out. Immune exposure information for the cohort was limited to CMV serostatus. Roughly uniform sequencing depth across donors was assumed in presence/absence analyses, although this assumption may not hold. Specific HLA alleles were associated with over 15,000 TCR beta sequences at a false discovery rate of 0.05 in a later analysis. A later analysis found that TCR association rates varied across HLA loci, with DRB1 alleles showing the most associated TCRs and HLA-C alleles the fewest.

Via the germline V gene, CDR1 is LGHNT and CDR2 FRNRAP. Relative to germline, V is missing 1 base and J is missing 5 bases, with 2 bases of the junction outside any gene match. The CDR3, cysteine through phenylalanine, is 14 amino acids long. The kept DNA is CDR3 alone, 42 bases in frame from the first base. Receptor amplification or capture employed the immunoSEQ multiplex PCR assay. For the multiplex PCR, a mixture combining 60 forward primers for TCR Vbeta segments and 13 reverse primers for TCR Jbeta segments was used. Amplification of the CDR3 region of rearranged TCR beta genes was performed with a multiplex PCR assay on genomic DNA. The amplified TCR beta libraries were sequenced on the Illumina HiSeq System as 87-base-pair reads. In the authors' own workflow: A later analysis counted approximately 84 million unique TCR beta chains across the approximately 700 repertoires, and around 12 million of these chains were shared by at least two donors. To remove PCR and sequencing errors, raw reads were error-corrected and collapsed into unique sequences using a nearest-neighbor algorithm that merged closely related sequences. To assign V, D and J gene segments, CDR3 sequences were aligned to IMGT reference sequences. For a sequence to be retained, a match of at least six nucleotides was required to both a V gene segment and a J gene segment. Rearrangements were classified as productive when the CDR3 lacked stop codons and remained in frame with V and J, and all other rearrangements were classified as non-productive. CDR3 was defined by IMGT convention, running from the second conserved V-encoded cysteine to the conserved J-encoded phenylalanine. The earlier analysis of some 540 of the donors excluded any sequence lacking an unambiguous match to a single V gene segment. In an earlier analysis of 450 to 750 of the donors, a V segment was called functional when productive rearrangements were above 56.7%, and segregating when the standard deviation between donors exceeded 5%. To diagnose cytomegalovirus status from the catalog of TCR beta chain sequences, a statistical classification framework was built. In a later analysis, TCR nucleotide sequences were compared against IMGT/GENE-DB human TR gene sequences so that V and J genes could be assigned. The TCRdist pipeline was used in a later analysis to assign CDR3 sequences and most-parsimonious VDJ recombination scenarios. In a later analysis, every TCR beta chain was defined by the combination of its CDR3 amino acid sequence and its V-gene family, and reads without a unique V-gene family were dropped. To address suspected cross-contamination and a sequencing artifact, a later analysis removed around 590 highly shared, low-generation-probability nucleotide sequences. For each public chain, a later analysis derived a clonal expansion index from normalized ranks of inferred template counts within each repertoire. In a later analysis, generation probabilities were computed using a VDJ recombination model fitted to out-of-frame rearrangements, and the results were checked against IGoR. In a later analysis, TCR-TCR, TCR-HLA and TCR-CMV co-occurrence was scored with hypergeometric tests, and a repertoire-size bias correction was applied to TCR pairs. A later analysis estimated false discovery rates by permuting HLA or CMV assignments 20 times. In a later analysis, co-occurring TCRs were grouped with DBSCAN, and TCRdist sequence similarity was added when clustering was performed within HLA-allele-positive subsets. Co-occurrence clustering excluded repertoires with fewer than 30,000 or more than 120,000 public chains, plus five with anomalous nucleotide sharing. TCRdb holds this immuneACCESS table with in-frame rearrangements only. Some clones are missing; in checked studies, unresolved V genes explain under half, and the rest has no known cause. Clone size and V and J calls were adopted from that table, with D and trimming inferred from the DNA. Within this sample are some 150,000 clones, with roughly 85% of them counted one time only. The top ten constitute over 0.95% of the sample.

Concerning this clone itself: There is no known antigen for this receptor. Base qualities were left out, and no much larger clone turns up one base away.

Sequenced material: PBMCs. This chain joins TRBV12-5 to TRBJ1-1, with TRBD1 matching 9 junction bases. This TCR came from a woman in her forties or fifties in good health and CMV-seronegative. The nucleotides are TGTGCTAGTGGTTTGGGACAGGGGGGTACTGAAGCTTTCTTT. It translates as CASGLGQGGTEAFF.